What follows describes a single T cell receptor (beta chain). CDR1 and CDR2 (germline): SNHLY, FYNNEI. This CDR3 is built from 12 residues. V was clipped by 4 bases and J by 5 bases, with 8 bases between them. The data belong to a study of shared clonotypes between healthy human individuals. The assay was immunoSEQ multiplex PCR, and TCRdb's table has in-frame clones only and misses some. Of some 1,100,000 clones listed, 75% to 85% are singletons. This chain joins TRBV2 and TRBJ2-5; D not certain. The clonotype was recovered from a man between 18 and 35 years old in good health. Some clones in this sample may be carry-over from other donors' samples. Sequences were obtained from memory CD4+ T cells from PBMCs. The subset denotes: CD45RA-negative fraction. The chain's CDR3 is CASSVRLETQYF. As DNA, the CDR3 is TGTGCCAGCAGTGTCCGCCTGGAGACCCAGTACTTC.